A single sample gave rise to the 17 T cell receptor beta chains below, sequenced in a study of shared clonotypes between healthy human individuals. Assay: immunoSEQ multiplex PCR; the TCRdb copy retains only in-frame clones and omits some. Of millions of clones detected, roughly 93% appear once; the ten largest clones hold 0.39%. The sample comprised naive CD4+ T cells from PBMCs. As to subset: CD45RA+ positively selected. These receptors were collected from a man younger than 30 in good health. Some clones in this sample may be carry-over from other donors' samples.

This sequence joins TRBV19 and TRBJ2-7; D possibly corresponds to TRBD1 (5 bases). CDR1 is LNHDA, CDR2 SQIVND, per germline (reference sequence). This CDR3 comprises 14 residues. Between the trimmed V and J ends, which lost 5 bases and 0 bases, there was a span of 11 bases. CDR3 DNA sequence: TGTGCCAGTAGTGGGGCACTACACTCCTACGAGCAGTACTTC. It is translated as CASSGALHSYEQYF.

The chain has TRBV19 and TRBJ2-4; D perhaps matches TRBD2 (6 bases). This CDR3 is built from 15 residues. From germline, CDR1 is LNHDA and CDR2 SQIVND (reference sequence). The CDR3 nucleotides are TGTGCTAGCGGATCAGCAGGGCTAGCCAAAAACATTCAGTACTTC. Encoded protein: CASGSAGLAKNIQYF.

This chain joins TRBV5-1 and TRBJ2-7; D might be TRBD1 (6 bases). The CDR3 consists of 15 residues. V lost 4 bases and J lost 3, with 17 bases in between. The V gene's germline CDR1 is SGHRS and CDR2 YFSETQ. In DNA form, the CDR3 reads TGCGCCAGCAGCCCCGGGACATCCTTTATCTACGAGCAGTACTTC. It translates to CASSPGTSFIYEQYF.

This chain joins TRBV10-3 and TRBJ2-1; D gene uncertain. The V gene's germline CDR1 is ENHRY and CDR2 SYGVKD. V was trimmed by 7 bases and J by 5 bases, leaving 12 bases between them. The CDR3 has 13 residues. The CDR3 spells CAIKDSPHNEQFF. CDR3 nucleotides: TGTGCCATCAAGGATAGCCCCCACAATGAGCAGTTCTTC.

The V call is TRBV11-1, the J call TRBJ2-5; a weak D match, TRBD2 (6 bases). CDR1 and CDR2 from the germline V gene are SGHAT and FQDESV (reference sequence). The V gene lost 5 bases and the J gene lost 5 bases, with 18 bases spanning the gap. The CDR3 is made up of 15 amino acids. The CDR3 region is CASSPRGGAGETQYF. The CDR3 region has the DNA TGTGCCAGCAGCCCCCGGGGCGGGGCGGGTGAGACCCAGTACTTC.

This clone was observed a single time. The V and J genes are TRBV5-4 and TRBJ2-3, with TRBD2 matching 9 bases. V was pared by 4 bases and J by 7 bases, with 7 bases of the junction left unmatched. This CDR3 is built from 14 residues. The germline CDR1 and CDR2 sequences are SGHNT and YYREEE (reference sequence). The CDR3 DNA follows: TGTGCCAGCAGCAAGGGACTAGCTGGGCATACGCAGTATTTT. Amino acids: CASSKGLAGHTQYF.

On this clone itself: The same CDR3 is also encoded by other DNA sequences in this sample. This chain links TRBV7-9 with TRBJ2-2; 9 positions agree with TRBD2. The CDR3 loop spans 15 amino acids. The trim removed 5 bases at V and 5 bases at J, leaving 6 bases unmatched. Germline values: CDR1 SEHNR, CDR2 FQNEAQ (reference sequence). Written as DNA, the CDR3 is TGTGCCAGCAGCCTACAGGCGGGAGGGACCGGGGAGCTGTTTTTT. As protein: CASSLQAGGTGELFF.

A remark on this clone: One junction end disagrees with the germline gene, perhaps due to a read error. V usage is TRBV20-1 and J usage is TRBJ1-2; D is uncertain. CDR3 size: 9 residues. Germline values: CDR1 DFQATT, CDR2 SNEGSKA (reference sequence). Here the CDR3 reads CGTNYGYTF. CDR3 sequence (DNA): TGTGGCACGAACTATGGCTACACCTTC.

V is TRBV5-1 and J is TRBJ2-2; 12 bases map to TRBD1. The CDR3 loop spans 17 amino acids. The V segment lost 4 bases and the J segment 5 bases; nucleotides outside the gene matches: 9. CDR1 SGHRS and CDR2 YFSETQ come from the germline V gene. The CDR3 region is CASSGTGGGGRTGELFF. CDR3 bases: TGCGCCAGCAGCGGGACAGGGGGCGGTGGAAGAACCGGGGAGCTGTTTTTT.

The chain links TRBV7-9 to TRBJ1-5; D uncertain. Trimming cost V 5 bases and J 6 bases, with 11 bases left between them. The CDR3 runs to 13 residues. Germline loops: CDR1 SEHNR, CDR2 FQNEAQ (reference sequence). CDR3 sequence (DNA): TGTGCCAGCAGCACATTCTTAGGTCAGCCCCAGCATTTT. Amino acid sequence: CASSTFLGQPQHF.

The chain has TRBV10-3 and TRBJ1-5, with a weak D call TRBD1 (6 bases). The V gene's germline CDR1 is ENHRY and CDR2 SYGVKD. This CDR3 is built from 15 residues. V was shortened by 5 bases and J by 3 bases, with 14 bases between the two germline ends. This CDR3 is CAISNLTGINQPQHF. In DNA form, the CDR3 reads TGTGCCATCAGTAATCTAACAGGGATCAATCAGCCCCAGCATTTT.

A word on this clone: The junction shows a germline mismatch at one end, possibly a read error. This chain joins TRBV6-1 and TRBJ2-7; TRBD2 agrees at 15 bases. The CDR3 has 16 amino acids. Germline V gene sequence: CDR1 MNHNS, CDR2 SASEGT. The CDR3 protein is CAISESGLAGGGEQYF. CDR3 coding DNA: TGTGCCATCAGTGAGTCGGGACTAGCGGGAGGAGGAGAGCAGTACTTC.

On this clone itself: This same CDR3 is encoded by further DNA sequences in the sample. The V and J genes are TRBV19 and TRBJ1-5; 7 bases match TRBD1. Germline-derived CDR1 and CDR2 are LNHDA and SQIVND (reference sequence). CDR3 length: 14 amino acids. V trimming: 2 bases; J trimming: 5 bases; junction bases outside the gene matches: 3. CDR3 sequence reads: CASSIKGGHQPQHF. CDR3 DNA sequence: TGTGCCAGTAGTATAAAAGGGGGCCATCAGCCCCAGCATTTT.

The V gene is TRBV5-5, the J gene TRBJ2-7, with D uncertain. Germline CDR1 is SGHKS and CDR2 is YYEKEE (reference sequence). The CDR3 is made up of 15 amino acids. The V gene lost 5 bases and the J gene lost 9 bases, with 24 bases spanning the gap. The CDR3 reads CASRDGPLQVSGQYF. CDR3 DNA sequence: TGTGCCAGCAGGGACGGGCCTCTCCAAGTCTCTGGGCAGTACTTC. The full variable domain, with the rest looked up from reference TRBV5-5 and TRBJ2-7, is DAGVTQSPTHLIKTRGQQVTLRCSPISGHKSVSWYQQVLGQGPQFIFQYYEKEERGRGNFPDRFSARQFPNYSSELNVNALLLGDSALYLCASRDGPLQVSGQYFGPGTRLTVT.

V usage is TRBV5-1 and J usage is TRBJ1-2; D might be TRBD1 (6 bases). V was cut by 2 bases and J by 4 bases, with 18 bases left in between. The CDR3 sequence is 16 residues long. The germline gives CDR1 SGHRS, CDR2 YFSETQ. The DNA of the CDR3 is TGCGCCAGCAGCTTAATCCCCGGACAGAAACTCTATGGCTACACCTTC. It encodes CASSLIPGQKLYGYTF.

This chain connects TRBV11-3 to TRBJ2-2, with D maybe TRBD2 (6 bases). The V and J ends lost 2 bases and 1 base respectively, with 14 bases between them. Germline CDR1 is SGHNT and CDR2 is YENEEA. The CDR3 runs 17 residues. In DNA form, the CDR3 reads TGTGCCAGCAGCTTACTCCTTACTAGCAGGAACACCGGGGAGCTGTTTTTT. Translated, it gives CASSLLLTSRNTGELFF.

The gene calls are TRBV6-6 and TRBJ2-7; D is uncertain. The ends were cut back, 0 bases at V and 0 bases at J, with 12 bases in the middle. CDR1 and CDR2 (germline): MNHNY, SVGAGI (reference sequence). The CDR3 consists of 16 residues. The chain's CDR3 is CASSYSTPSSSYEQYF. CDR3 in DNA: TGTGCCAGCAGTTACTCAACTCCCTCGAGCTCCTACGAGCAGTACTTC.